Reported below is one T cell receptor beta chain. The antigen remains undetermined. This CDR3 contains 14 residues. V was cut by 5 bases and J by 0 bases, with 10 bases left in between. Germline loops: CDR1 SGHAT, CDR2 FQNNGV. The repertoire was sequenced with immunoSEQ multiplex PCR; TCRdb's copy has only in-frame clones and lacks some. The sample comprises 29,000 or so clones, roughly 94% of which are singletons, and 6.5% to 7% rests with the top ten. Time point described: new active TB diagnosis, blood taken before or within 7 days of starting treatment. The sample comes from a study of T cells in tuberculosis. Findings and caveats of the study: GEM motif frequencies gave around 67% accuracy; the GMM repertoire gave 85% to 90%.

The sample was PBMCs, taken at tuberculosis diagnosis. This TCR came from an adult with tuberculosis. This sequence joins TRBV11-2 and TRBJ1-2; D ambiguous. The CDR3 is CASSLDGTNYGYTF. Here the CDR3 DNA reads TGTGCCAGCAGCCTGGACGGGACTAACTATGGCTACACCTTC.